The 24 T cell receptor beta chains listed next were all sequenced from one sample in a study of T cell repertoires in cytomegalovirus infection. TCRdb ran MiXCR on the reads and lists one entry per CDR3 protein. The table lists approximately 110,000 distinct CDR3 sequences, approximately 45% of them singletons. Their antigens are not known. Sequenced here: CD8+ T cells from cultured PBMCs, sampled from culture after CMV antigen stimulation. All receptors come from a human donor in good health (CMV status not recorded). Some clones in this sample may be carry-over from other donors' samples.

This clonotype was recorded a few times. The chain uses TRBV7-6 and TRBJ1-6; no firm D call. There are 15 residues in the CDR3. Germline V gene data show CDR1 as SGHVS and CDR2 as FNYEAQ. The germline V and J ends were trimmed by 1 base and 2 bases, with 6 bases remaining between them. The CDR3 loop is CASSLERAYNSPLHF. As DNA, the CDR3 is TGTGCCAGCAGCTTAGAAAGGGCCTATAATTCACCCCTCCACTTT.

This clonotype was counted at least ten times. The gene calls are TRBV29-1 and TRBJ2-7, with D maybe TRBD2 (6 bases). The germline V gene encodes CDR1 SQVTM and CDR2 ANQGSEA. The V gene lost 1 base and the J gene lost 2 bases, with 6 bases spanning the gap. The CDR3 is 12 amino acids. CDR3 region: CSVEGGAYEQYF. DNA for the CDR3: TGCAGCGTTGAAGGGGGGGCCTACGAGCAGTACTTC.

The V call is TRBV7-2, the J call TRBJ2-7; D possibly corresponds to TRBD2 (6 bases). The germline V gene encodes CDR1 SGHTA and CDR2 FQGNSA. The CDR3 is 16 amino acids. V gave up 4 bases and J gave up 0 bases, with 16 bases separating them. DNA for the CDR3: TGTGCCAGCAGCTCCTGGGACTCGGGCGGCTCCTACGAGCAGTACTTC. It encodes CASSSWDSGGSYEQYF.

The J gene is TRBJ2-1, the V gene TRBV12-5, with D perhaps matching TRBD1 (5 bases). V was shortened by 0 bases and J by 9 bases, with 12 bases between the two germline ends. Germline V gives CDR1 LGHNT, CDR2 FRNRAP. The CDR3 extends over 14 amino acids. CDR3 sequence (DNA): TGTGCTAGTGGTTTGGTAATGAATCAGGGTGAGCAGTTCTTC. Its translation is CASGLVMNQGEQFF.

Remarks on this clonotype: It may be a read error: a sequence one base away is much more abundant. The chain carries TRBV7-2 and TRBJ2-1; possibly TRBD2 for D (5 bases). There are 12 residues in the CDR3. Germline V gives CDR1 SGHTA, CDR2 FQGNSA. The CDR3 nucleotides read TGTGCCAGCAGCCCAGACCGGGAAATCCAGATCTTC. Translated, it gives CASSPDREIQIF.

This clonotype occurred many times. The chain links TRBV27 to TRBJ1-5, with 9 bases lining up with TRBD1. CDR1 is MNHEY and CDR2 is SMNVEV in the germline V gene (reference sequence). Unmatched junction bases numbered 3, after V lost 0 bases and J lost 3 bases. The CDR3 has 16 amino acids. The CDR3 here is CASSLSGQGHNQPQHF. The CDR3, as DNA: TGTGCCAGCAGTTTATCTGGACAGGGGCACAATCAGCCCCAGCATTTT.

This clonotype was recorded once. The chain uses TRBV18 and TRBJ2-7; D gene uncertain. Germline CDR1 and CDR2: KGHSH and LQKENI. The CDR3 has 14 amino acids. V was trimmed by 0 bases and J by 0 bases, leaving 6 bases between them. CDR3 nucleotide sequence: TGTGCCAGCTCACCACCCGCCAGCTCCTACGAGCAGTACTTC. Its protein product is CASSPPASSYEQYF.

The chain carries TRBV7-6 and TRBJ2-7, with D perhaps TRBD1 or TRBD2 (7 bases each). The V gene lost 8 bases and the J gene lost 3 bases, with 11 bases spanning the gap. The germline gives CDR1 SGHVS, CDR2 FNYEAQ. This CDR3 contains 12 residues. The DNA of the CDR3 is TGTGCCAGCGCAGGGGGGGGCTACGAGCAGTACTTC. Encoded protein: CASAGGGYEQYF. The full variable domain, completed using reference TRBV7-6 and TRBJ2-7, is GAGVSQSPRYKVTKRGQDVALRCDPISGHVSLYWYRQALGQGPEFLTYFNYEAQQDKSGLPNDRFSAERPEGSISTLTIQRTEQRDSAMYRCASAGGGYEQYFGPGTRLTVT.

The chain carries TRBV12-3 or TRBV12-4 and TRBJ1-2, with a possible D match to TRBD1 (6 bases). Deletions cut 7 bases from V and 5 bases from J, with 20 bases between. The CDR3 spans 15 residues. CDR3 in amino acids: CASTRRLDRIYGYTF. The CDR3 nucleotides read TGTGCCAGCACGCGACGCCTTGACAGGATTTATGGCTACACCTTC.

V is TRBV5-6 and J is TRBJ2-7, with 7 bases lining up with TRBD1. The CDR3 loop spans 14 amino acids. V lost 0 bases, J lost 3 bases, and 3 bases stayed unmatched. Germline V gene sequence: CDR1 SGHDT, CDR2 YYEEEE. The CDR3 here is CASSLAGTVYEQYF. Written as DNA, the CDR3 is TGTGCCAGCAGCTTGGCCGGGACAGTCTACGAGCAGTACTTC. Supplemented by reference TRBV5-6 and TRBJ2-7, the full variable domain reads DAGVTQSPTHLIKTRGQQVTLRCSPKSGHDTVSWYQQALGQGPQFIFQYYEEEERQRGNFPDRFSGHQFPNYSSELNVNALLLGDSALYLCASSLAGTVYEQYFGPGTRLTVT.

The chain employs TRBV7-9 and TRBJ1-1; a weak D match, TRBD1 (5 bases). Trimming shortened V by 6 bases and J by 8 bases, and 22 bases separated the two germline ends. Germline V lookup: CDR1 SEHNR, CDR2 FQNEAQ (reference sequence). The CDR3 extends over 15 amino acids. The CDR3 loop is CASRPREQGTSEAFF. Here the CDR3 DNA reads TGTGCCAGCAGACCAAGGGAGCAGGGAACCAGCGAAGCTTTCTTT. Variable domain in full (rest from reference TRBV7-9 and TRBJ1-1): DTGVSQNPRHKITKRGQNVTFRCDPISEHNRLYWYRQTLGQGPEFLTYFQNEAQLEKSRLLSDRFSAERPKGSFSTLEIQRTEQGDSAMYLCASRPREQGTSEAFFGQGTRLTVV.

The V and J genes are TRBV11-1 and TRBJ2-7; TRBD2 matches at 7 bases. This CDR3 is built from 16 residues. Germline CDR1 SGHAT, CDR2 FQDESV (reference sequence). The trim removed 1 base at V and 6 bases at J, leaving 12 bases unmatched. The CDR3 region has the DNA TGTGCCAGCAGCTTAGTGCGGGGACTACCCTATAGCGAGCAGTACTTC. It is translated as CASSLVRGLPYSEQYF.

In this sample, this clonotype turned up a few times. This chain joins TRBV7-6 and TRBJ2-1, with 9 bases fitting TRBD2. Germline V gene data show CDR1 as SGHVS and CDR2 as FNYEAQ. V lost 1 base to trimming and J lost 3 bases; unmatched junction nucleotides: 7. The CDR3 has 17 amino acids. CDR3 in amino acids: CASSLDWGRGGYNEQFF. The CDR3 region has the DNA TGTGCCAGCAGCTTAGATTGGGGGCGGGGGGGCTACAATGAGCAGTTCTTC.

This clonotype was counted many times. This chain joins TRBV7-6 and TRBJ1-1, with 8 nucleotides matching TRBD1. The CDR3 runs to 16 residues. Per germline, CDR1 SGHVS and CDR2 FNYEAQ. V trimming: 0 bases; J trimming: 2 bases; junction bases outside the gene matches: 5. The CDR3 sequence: CASSLAQDRANTEAFF. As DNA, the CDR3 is TGTGCCAGCAGCTTAGCGCAGGACAGGGCAAACACTGAAGCTTTCTTT.

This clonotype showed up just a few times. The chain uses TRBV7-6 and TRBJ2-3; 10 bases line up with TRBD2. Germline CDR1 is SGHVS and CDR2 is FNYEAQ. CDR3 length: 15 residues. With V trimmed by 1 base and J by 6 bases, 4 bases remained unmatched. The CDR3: CASSLGRSGGDTQYF. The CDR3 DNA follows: TGTGCCAGCAGCTTAGGACGTAGCGGGGGGGATACGCAGTATTTT.

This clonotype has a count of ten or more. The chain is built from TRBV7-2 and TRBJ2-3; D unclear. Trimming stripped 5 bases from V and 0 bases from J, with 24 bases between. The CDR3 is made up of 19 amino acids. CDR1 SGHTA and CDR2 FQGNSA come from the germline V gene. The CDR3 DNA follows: TGTGCCAGCAGCCGATATCAACCTAAGGGCACGATTAGCACAGATACGCAGTATTTT. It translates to CASSRYQPKGTISTDTQYF.

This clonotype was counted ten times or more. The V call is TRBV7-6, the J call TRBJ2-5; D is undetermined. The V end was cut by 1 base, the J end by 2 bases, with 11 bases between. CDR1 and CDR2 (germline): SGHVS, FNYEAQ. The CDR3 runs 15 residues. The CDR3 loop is CASSLVRGYQETQYF. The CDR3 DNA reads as TGTGCCAGCAGCTTAGTACGAGGATATCAAGAGACCCAGTACTTC. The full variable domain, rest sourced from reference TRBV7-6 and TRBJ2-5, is GAGVSQSPRYKVTKRGQDVALRCDPISGHVSLYWYRQALGQGPEFLTYFNYEAQQDKSGLPNDRFSAERPEGSISTLTIQRTEQRDSAMYRCASSLVRGYQETQYFGPGTRLLVL.

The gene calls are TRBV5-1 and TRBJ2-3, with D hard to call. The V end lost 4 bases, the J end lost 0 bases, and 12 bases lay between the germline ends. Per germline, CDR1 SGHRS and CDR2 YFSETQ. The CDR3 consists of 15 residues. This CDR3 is CASSETQPSTDTQYF. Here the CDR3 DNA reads TGCGCCAGCAGCGAAACACAGCCTAGCACAGATACGCAGTATTTT.

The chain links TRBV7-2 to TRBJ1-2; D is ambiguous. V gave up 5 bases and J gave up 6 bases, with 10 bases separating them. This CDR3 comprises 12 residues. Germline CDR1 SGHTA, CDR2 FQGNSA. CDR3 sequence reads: CASSGRSNGYTF. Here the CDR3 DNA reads TGTGCCAGCAGCGGCCGGTCGAATGGCTACACCTTC.

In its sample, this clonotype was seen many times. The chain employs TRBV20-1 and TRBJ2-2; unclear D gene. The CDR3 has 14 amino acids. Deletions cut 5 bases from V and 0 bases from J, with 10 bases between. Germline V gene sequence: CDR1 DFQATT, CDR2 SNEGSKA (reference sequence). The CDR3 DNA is TGCAGTGCTCGAAACTGGGCGAACACCGGGGAGCTGTTTTTT. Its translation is CSARNWANTGELFF.

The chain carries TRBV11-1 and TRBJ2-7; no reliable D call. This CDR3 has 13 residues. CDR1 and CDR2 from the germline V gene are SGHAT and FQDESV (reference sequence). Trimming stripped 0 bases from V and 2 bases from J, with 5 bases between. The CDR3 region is CASSLAIPYEQYF. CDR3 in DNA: TGTGCCAGCAGCTTAGCGATACCCTACGAGCAGTACTTC.

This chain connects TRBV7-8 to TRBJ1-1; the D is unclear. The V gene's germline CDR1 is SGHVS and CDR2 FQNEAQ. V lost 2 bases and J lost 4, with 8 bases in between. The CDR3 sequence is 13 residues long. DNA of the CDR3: TGTGCCAGCAGCTTATTGACCGGCACTGAAGCTTTCTTT. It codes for CASSLLTGTEAFF.

The CDR3 DNA reads TGTGCCAGCAGCCCCCTAGGAGCGGGGGGTCCGAACACCGGGGAGCTGTTTTTT. It translates to CASSPLGAGGPNTGELFF. The V and J genes are TRBV27 and TRBJ2-2, with TRBD2 matching 9 bases. The CDR3 runs 18 residues. From germline, CDR1 is MNHEY and CDR2 SMNVEV (reference sequence). Unmatched junction bases numbered 11, after V lost 6 bases and J lost 0 bases.

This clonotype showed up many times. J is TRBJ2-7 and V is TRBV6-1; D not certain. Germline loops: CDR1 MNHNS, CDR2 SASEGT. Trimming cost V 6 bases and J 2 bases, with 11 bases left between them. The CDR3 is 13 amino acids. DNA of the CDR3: TGTGCCAGCAGCCCAGGTCGCGCCTACGAGCAGTACTTC. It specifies CASSPGRAYEQYF.